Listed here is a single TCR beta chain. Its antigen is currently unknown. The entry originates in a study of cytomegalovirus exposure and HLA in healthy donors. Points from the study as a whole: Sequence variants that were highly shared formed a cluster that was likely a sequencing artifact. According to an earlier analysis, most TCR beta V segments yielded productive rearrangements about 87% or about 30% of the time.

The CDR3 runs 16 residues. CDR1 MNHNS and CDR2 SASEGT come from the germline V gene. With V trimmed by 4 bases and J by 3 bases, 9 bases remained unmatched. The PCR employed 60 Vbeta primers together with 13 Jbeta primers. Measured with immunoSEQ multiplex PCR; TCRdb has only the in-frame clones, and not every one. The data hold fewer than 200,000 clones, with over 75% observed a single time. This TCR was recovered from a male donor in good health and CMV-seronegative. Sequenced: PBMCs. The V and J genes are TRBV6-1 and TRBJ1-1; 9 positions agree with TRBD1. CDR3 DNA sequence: TGTGCCAGCAGTGGAGGGACAGGGCCCCCGCACACTGAAGCTTTCTTT. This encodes CASSGGTGPPHTEAFF.